This T cell receptor beta chain was identified in a study of blood T cell repertoires in COVID-19. Study as a whole: From the United States, Italy and Spain came samples of acute and convalescent COVID-19. The cDNA or gDNA used as material had been derived from T cells, B-cell-depleted T cells, or PBMCs.

CDR3 size: 15 residues. The germline gives CDR1 SGHTA, CDR2 FQGNSA. With 1 base removed from V and 1 base from J, the gap between germline ends came to 10 bases. Original handling: Scientists estimated how many nucleated cells there were by amplifying reference gene primers. Only in-frame clones appear in the TCRdb table, and some are missing; sequencing was by immunoSEQ multiplex PCR. The D gene and trimming were derived from the DNA, and the V and J assignments and clone size from that table. Among roughly 200,000 clones listed, around 84% were seen once. The source is a woman older than 75 with acute or convalescent COVID-19. The sample consisted of peripheral blood. V gene TRBV7-2 combines with J gene TRBJ1-2; D gene unclear. The CDR3 spells CASSLGGWGNYGYTF. The CDR3 DNA reads TGTGCCAGCAGCTTAGGAGGGTGGGGTAACTATGGCTACACCTTC.